Reported below is one TCR beta chain. Many counts were recorded for this clonotype. The antigen this receptor binds is unknown. One base away there is no much larger clone; base qualities are not given. This entry is derived from a study of neurological immune-mediated disorders (dated by TCRdb to between 2018 and 2021). Regarding the study in general: Among the roughly 34 multiple sclerosis patients, relapsing-remitting MS was present in some 30 and secondary progressive MS was present in 3. Longitudinal samples, technical triplicates and paired sorted CD4+ and CD8+ T-cell subsets, alongside PBMC samples, were included among the roughly 97 TCR-beta libraries. Longitudinal HAM/TSP and healthy donors had 3 time-points each (roughly 3-40 month intervals). The cohort comprised 68 subjects: approximately 15 HAM/TSP patients, 35 or so multiple sclerosis patients and about 20 healthy controls. Peripheral blood TCR-beta repertoires from patients with HTLV-I-associated myelopathy (HAM/TSP), patients with multiple sclerosis, and healthy controls were compared in the study using UMI-based sequencing.

The time point label, read with the paper, signifies: longitudinal time-point 3. Libraries from unsorted PBMCs were made from 2 million PBMCs kept in RNAlater at -80 degrees C until RNA extraction. The multiple sclerosis patients were enrolled in a US clinical protocol that evaluated disease progression with magnetic resonance imaging. PBMCs were separated from peripheral blood using Ficoll-Hypaque density gradient centrifugation and then cryopreserved in liquid nitrogen. cDNA was synthesized by template-switch 5'RACE using a primer with a 10-nucleotide random unique molecular identifier that tagged each TCR transcript. Every sequencing run yielded over 170 million TCR-beta sequences covering 15-18 subjects. The RNeasy kit was used to extract total RNA. The KAPA Real-time Library Amplification kit was used to amplify TCR-beta VDJ regions with primers for the TCR constant region and the 5'RACE anchor. A first PCR added sample indexes and Illumina adaptors, and a second PCR then raised library yield. After Ampure bead purification, the roughly 650 bp TCR product was size-selected on a 2% E-gel SizeSelection system. Before pooling, library quality was checked on a Bioanalyzer, concentration was measured with Qubit, and libraries were quantified with the Kapa Library Quantification kit. An Illumina HiSeq 2500 sequenced the libraries paired-end 2 x 150 bp. To increase sequence diversity, about 23-30% phiX was spiked into each library pool. Concerning the study's data processing: The quality-filtered reads were processed with the UMI-based MiGEC pipeline, whose error correction step removed more than 80% of the raw TCR sequences. VDJ genes were aligned to IMGT germline references, and clonotypes were defined by unique CDR3 amino acid sequence plus V-J genes. Clonal expansion, Shannon diversity and CDR3 relatedness were evaluated with VDJtools (CalcPairwiseDistances, ClusterSamples), while phylogenetic trees were built in CLCbio workbench. Using coefficient-of-variation modelling across technical triplicates, the study counted a clone as expanded if it had at least 8 unique UMIs. In-frame beta chains were kept once TCRdb had trimmed the public reads at Q25 with fastp and called clones with MiXCR. All rows with the same CDR3 protein become a single entry with the most common DNA and genes. The V and J calls and clone size are TCRdb's, not the authors'. The sample table holds approximately 85,000 distinct CDR3 sequences, of which 3.5% to 5.5% were seen once. The ten largest clones add up to approximately 5.8% of the sample.

Measured from the cysteine to the phenylalanine, the CDR3 is 15 residues long. The sequence is cut down to CDR3 DNA, 45 bases in frame from base 1. V is pared back by 5 bases and J by 3 bases, with 17 bases lying between the germline termini. What the research found in general, with its limitations: TCR clonal expansion was highest in HAM/TSP patients and lowest in MS patients, with MS patients falling below even healthy controls. No identical CDR3 amino acid sequences were shared among expanded clones across subjects, suggesting private TCR-beta repertoires in all groups. Phylogenetic analysis grouped repertoires from 18 of 34 MS patients into a cluster of related CDR3 sequences, suggesting a possible repertoire-level signature. No clinical or MRI features were associated with the MS cluster, and the authors said that larger cohorts are needed.

The material sequenced was PBMCs. The chain is made from TRBV12-3 or TRBV12-4 and TRBJ2-7, and the D gene may be TRBD2, 8 bases matching. This receptor was obtained from an older woman with multiple sclerosis. The CDR3 corresponds to CASSPFGRGLYEQYF. The nucleotides read TGTGCCAGCAGTCCCTTCGGGAGGGGGCTCTACGAGCAGTACTTC.